The 3 T cell receptor beta chains in this list originate from one sample, sequenced in a study of T cell changes during pregnancy in multiple sclerosis. Assay: immunoSEQ multiplex PCR; the TCRdb copy retains only in-frame clones and omits some. This table has about 40,000 clones, roughly nine tenths appearing once. The sequences come from CD4+ T cells from peripheral blood mononuclear cells, collected after pregnancy. The receptors here all came from a female donor with multiple sclerosis, enrolled in a pregnancy study.

The J gene is TRBJ1-4, the V gene TRBV7-9; the D is unclear. The V gene's germline CDR1 is SEHNR and CDR2 FQNEAQ (reference sequence). Trimming removed 0 bases at V and 7 bases at J, with 9 bases between. The CDR3 has 14 residues. CDR3 residues: CASSLALTVEKLFF. The CDR3 DNA is TGTGCCAGCAGCTTAGCCTTGACTGTTGAAAAACTGTTTTTT.

The rearrangement links TRBV6-1 to TRBJ2-5; maybe TRBD2 (6 bases). V was shortened by 3 bases and J by 5 bases, with 16 bases between the two germline ends. Germline V gene data show CDR1 as MNHNS and CDR2 as SASEGT. This CDR3 contains 15 residues. The CDR3 DNA is TGTGCCAGCAGTGACGGAGGGAGTTCTACGGAGACCCAGTACTTC. Its translation: CASSDGGSSTETQYF.

Only one count was recorded for this clone. J is TRBJ2-1 and V is TRBV5-6; 8 positions match TRBD2. V gave up 2 bases and J gave up 3 bases; unmatched junction bases: 7. The V gene's germline CDR1 is SGHDT and CDR2 YYEEEE. The CDR3 has 16 residues. The CDR3 reads CASSFWGLGNYNEQFF. CDR3 coding DNA: TGTGCCAGCAGCTTTTGGGGACTAGGAAACTACAATGAGCAGTTCTTC.